The clone carrying this T cell receptor beta chain was detected a few times. This record comes from a study of identical twins. Germline values: CDR1 MNHEY, CDR2 SVGEGT. The CDR3 contains 16 residues. V lost 7 bases, J lost 4 bases, and 11 bases stayed unmatched. TCRdb recomputed calls from the 5' RACE reads with MiXCR, one row per CDR3 protein. The sample includes about 690,000 distinct CDR3 sequences, 20% to 25% seen only once; the top ten take approximately 4.5%. These data also formed part of another study, on T cells expressing NK-cell markers.

The sample taken for sequencing was PBMCs. This receptor was obtained from a woman younger than 30 in good health. This chain links TRBV6-2 or TRBV6-3 with TRBJ2-1, with 9 bases lining up with TRBD2. CDR3 DNA: TGTGCCAGCACCGAGGGGAGCGGGAGGAAGTACAATGAGCAGTTCTTC. This encodes CASTEGSGRKYNEQFF.